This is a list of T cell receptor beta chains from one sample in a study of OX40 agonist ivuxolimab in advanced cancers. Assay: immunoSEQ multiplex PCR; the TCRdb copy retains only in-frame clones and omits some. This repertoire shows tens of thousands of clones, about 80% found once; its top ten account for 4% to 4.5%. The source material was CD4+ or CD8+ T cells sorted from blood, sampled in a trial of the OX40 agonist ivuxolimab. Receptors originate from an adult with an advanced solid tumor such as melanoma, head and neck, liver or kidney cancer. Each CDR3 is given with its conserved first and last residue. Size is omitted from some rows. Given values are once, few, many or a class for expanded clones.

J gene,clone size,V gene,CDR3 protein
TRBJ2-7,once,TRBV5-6,CASSFRGTGNYEQYF
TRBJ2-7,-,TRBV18,CASSPYGNEQYF
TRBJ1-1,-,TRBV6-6,CASSYSLRGRNTEAFF
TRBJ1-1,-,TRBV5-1,CASSSTWGNTEAFF
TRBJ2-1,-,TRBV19,CASSAPRTESYNEQFF
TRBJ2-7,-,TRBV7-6,CASSLVGESGSHEQYF
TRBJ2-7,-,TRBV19,CASSTQTSGRPYEQYF
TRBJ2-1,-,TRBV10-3,CAISEGQGYNEQFF
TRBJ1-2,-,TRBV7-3,CASSLKESYGYTF
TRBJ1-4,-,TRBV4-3,CASSQEFTSNEKLFF
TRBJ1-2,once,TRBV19,CVSSMGALYGYTF
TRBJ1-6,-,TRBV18,CASSPPGGGGSPLHF
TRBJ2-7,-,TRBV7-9,CASSAIGGGFFEEQYF
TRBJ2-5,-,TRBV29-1,CSVVGGETQYF
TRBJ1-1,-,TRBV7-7,CASKLDTGATEAFF
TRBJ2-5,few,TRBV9,CASSRALGLGTQYF
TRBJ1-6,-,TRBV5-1,CASSSHGGSNSPLHF
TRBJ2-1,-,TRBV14,CASSHQTSYNEQFF
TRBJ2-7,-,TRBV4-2,CASSQAGSAGGAPYEQYF
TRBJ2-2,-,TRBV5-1,CASSTPRTSGGAPAGELFF
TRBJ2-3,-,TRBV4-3,CASSQEGNRGTDTQYF
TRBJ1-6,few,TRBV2,CASSRQGLRDSPLHF
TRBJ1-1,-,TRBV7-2,CASSLASNEAEAFF
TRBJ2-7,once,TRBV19,CASSKGQGPYEQYF
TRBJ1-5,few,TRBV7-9,CASSPSGQNQPQHF
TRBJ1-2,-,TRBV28,CASSWGRANYGYTF
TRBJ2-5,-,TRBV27,CASSLAGFRETQYF
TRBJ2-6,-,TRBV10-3,CAISDLVPGLAGAAGANVLTF
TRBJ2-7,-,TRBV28,CAIKGQGYYEQYF
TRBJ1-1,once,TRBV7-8,CASSADAPRLTEAFF
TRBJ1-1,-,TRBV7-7,CASSHLQGNTEAFF
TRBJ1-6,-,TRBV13,CASSLPGLRNSPLHF
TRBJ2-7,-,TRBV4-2,CASSQGQGDYEQYF
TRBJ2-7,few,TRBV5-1,CASSLQTGAYEQYF
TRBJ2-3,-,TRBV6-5,CASNRLAGGTDTQYF
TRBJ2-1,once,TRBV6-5,CASTDRVFVQTFF
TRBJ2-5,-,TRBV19,CASSIGQLETQYF
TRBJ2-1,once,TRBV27,CASRGDRTYNEQFF
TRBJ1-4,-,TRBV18,CASSQNAGDSATNEKLFF
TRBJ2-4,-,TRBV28,CASSFRVVRAAKNIQYF
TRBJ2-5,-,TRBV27,CASRVNGGLWTQYF
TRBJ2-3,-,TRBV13,CASSLQGSAGGTDTQYF
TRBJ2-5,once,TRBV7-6,CASSNPSGGQTWGETQYF
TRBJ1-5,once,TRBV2,CASGLIGQPQHF
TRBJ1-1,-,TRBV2,CASRPGTRNTEAFF
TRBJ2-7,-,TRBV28,CASRVSAGASYEQYF
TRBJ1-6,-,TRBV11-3,CASSLKVTGSSSYNSPLHF
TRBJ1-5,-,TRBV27,CASSSSTGDEHF
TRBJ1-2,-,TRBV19,CASSKPQGVYGYTF
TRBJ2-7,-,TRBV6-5,CASRNRDSTYEQYF
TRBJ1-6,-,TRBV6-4,CASSAGTLGSPLHF
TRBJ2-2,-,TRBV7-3,CASSFKVTGELFF
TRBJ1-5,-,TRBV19,CASSIPYQPQHF
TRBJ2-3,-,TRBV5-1,CASSSPGLLDTQYF
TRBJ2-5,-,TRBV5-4,CASSRHTTSGGAETQYF
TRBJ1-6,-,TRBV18,CASSPPVGPANSPLHF
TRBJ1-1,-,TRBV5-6,CASSLVGPTEAFF
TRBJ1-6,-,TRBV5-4,CASSLANGPLHF
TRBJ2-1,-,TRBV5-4,CASSFTRNSYNEQFF